Listed below are T cell receptor beta chains from one sample, sequenced in a study of T cells in Graves' hyperthyroidism and ophthalmopathy. TCRdb ran MiXCR on the multiplex PCR reads and lists one entry per CDR3 protein. The profile covers a few hundred thousand distinct CDR3 sequences, with 13% to 15% appearing a single time and roughly 21% taken by the ten largest. Sequencing was carried out using blood. These receptors all stem from a woman aged 25 to 39 with Graves' ophthalmopathy. CDR3s include the opening cysteine and the closing phenylalanine or tryptophan.

J: TRBJ2-1; V: TRBV20-1; CDR3: CSVIPTDYNEQFF
J: TRBJ1-1; V: TRBV7-8; CDR3: CASSQIPGNMNTEAFF
J: TRBJ1-1; V: TRBV7-2; CDR3: CASSHGHQNTEAFF
J: TRBJ1-3; V: TRBV12-3/TRBV12-4; CDR3: CANSIYPQGSLSGNTIYF
J: TRBJ2-7; V: TRBV19; CDR3: CASSPRSRGWDEQYF
J: TRBJ1-4; V: TRBV12-3/TRBV12-4; CDR3: CASSLAEGSRASNEKLFF
J: TRBJ2-3; V: TRBV4-1; CDR3: CASSPGRGGAPDTQYF
J: TRBJ1-6; V: TRBV15; CDR3: CATSSKTGGTPLHF
J: TRBJ2-1; V: TRBV13; CDR3: CASSVDRDSEQFF
J: TRBJ2-3; V: TRBV20-1; CDR3: CSARVGGPTDTQYF
J: TRBJ1-6; V: TRBV12-5; CDR3: CASGPGRDNSPLHF
J: TRBJ1-4; V: TRBV20-1; CDR3: CSARRRGLGNEKLFF
J: TRBJ2-1; V: TRBV4-1; CDR3: CASSPSQVPYNEQFF
J: TRBJ1-2; V: TRBV30; CDR3: CAWSVNYGYTF
J: TRBJ2-7; V: TRBV28; CDR3: CASSDLVIEQYF
J: TRBJ2-1; V: TRBV30; CDR3: CAWIPRGRGRGEQFF
J: TRBJ1-5; V: TRBV30; CDR3: CAWSKGLGQPQHF
J: TRBJ2-5; V: TRBV6-1; CDR3: CASRVIAGEETQYF
J: TRBJ1-4; V: TRBV2; CDR3: CASEGFLNEKLFF
J: TRBJ2-3; V: TRBV28; CDR3: CASSLPGGNTDTQYF
J: TRBJ1-1; V: TRBV30; CDR3: CAWNRGTTEAFF
J: TRBJ2-5; V: TRBV10-1; CDR3: CASSGLRDGQETQYF
J: TRBJ1-4; V: TRBV7-9; CDR3: CASSLTGQGGEKLFF
J: TRBJ1-1; V: TRBV4-1; CDR3: CASSQQGARTEAFF
J: TRBJ1-1; V: TRBV20-1; CDR3: CTEGKRDTEAFF
J: TRBJ1-5; V: TRBV28; CDR3: CASSRRYSNQPQHF
J: TRBJ1-3; V: TRBV3-1; CDR3: CASSQVGNTIYF
J: TRBJ2-1; V: TRBV6-1; CDR3: CASTNEGSEQFF
J: TRBJ2-7; V: TRBV6-2/TRBV6-3; CDR3: CASSKQGTMGEQYF
J: TRBJ2-3; V: TRBV3-1; CDR3: CASSPGRNVADTQYF
J: TRBJ1-1; V: TRBV28; CDR3: CASSLQGMTEAFF
J: TRBJ2-1; V: TRBV30; CDR3: CAWSVRLADYNEQFF
J: TRBJ2-3; V: TRBV14; CDR3: CASRFQGEGDTQYF
J: TRBJ2-5; V: TRBV19; CDR3: CASSGSGMQETQYF